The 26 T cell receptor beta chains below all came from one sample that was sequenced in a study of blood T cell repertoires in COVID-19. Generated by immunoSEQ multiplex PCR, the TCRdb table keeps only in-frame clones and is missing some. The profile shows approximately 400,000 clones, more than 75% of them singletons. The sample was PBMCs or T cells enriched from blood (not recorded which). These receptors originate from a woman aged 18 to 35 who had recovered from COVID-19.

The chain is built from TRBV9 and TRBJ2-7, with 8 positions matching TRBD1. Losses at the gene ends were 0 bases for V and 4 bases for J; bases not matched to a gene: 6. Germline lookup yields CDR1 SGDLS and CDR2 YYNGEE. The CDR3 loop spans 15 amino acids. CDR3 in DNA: TGTGCCAGCAGCGTAGATTTAGGGACAGGTTACGAGCAGTACTTC. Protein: CASSVDLGTGYEQYF.

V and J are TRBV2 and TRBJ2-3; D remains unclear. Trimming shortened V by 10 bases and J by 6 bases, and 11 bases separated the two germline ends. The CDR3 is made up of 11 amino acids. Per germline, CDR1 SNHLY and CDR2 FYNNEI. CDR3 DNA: TGTGCCACCCGGGTTGGGGATACGCAGTATTTT. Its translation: CATRVGDTQYF.

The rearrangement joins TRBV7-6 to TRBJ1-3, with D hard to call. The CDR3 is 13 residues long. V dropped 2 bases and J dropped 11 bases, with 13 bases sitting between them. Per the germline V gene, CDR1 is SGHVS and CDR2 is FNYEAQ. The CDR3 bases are TGTGCCAGCAGCTTATCACCAAGAGGCCCCATATATTTT. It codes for CASSLSPRGPIYF.

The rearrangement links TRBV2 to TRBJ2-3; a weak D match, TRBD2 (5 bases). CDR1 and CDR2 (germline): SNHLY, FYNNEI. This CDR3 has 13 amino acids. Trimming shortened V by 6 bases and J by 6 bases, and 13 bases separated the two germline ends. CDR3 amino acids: CASSLASPDTQYF. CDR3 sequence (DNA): TGTGCCAGCAGCCTAGCATCCCCCGATACGCAGTATTTT.

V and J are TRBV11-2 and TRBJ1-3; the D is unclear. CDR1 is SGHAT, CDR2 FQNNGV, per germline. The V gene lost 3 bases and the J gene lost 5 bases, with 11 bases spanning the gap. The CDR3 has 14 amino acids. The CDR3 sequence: CASSLRQQRNTIYF. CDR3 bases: TGTGCCAGCAGCTTGAGGCAGCAAAGAAACACCATATATTTT. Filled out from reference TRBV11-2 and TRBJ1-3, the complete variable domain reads EAGVAQSPRYKIIEKRQSVAFWCNPISGHATLYWYQQILGQGPKLLIQFQNNGVVDDSQLPKDRFSAERLKGVDSTLKIQPAKLEDSAVYLCASSLRQQRNTIYFGEGSWLTVV.

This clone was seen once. The CDR3 nucleotides read TGTGCCAGCAGCCTCCGGGGAGTTAGCACAGATACGCAGTATTTT. It codes for CASSLRGVSTDTQYF. The chain combines TRBV7-3 with TRBJ2-3; tentatively, D is TRBD2 (5 bases). This CDR3 has 15 amino acids. V lost 5 bases and J 0 bases, leaving 12 bases between the germline ends. Germline CDR1 SGHTA, CDR2 FQGTGA.

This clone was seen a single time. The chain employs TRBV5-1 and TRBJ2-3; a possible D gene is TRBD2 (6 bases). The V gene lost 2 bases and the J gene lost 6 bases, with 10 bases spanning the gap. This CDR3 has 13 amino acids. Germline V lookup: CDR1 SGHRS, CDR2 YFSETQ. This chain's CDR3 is CASSLGGRDTQYF. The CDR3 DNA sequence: TGCGCCAGCAGCTTAGGAGGGAGGGATACGCAGTATTTT.

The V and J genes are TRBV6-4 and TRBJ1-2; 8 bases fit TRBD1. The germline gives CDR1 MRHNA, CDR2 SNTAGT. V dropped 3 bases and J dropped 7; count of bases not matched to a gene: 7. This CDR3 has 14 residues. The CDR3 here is CASSEYDRGPGYTF. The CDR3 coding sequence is TGTGCCAGCAGTGAATACGACAGGGGCCCTGGCTACACCTTC.

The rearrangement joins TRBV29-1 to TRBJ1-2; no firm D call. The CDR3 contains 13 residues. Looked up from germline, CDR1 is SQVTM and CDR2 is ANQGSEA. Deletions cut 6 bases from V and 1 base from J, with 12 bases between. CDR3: CSVEDGLNYGYTF. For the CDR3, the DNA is TGCAGCGTCGAGGACGGACTTAACTATGGCTACACCTTC.

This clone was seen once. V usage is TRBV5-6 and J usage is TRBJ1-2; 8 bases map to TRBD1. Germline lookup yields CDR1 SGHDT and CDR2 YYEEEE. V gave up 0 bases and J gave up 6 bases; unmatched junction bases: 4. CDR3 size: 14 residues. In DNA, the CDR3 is TGTGCCAGCAGCTTGGCAGGGGGCAGGGATGGCTACACCTTC. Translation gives CASSLAGGRDGYTF.

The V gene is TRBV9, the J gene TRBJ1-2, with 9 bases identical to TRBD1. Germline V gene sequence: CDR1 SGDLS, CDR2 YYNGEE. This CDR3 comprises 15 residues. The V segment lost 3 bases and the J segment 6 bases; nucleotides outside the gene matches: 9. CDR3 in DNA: TGTGCCAGCAGCGGAAGACTACAGGGGGCTGATGGCTACACCTTC. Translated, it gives CASSGRLQGADGYTF.

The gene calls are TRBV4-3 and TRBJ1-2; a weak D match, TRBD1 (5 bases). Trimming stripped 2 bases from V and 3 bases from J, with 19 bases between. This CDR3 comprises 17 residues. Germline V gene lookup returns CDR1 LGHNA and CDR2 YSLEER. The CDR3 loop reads CASSQIDQGGRYYGYTF. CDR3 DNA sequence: TGCGCCAGCAGCCAAATAGATCAGGGCGGCCGCTACTATGGCTACACCTTC.

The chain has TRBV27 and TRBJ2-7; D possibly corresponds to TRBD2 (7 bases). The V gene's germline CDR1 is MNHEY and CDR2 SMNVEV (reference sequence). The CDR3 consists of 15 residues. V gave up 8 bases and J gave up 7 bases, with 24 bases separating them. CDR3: CASQPHGGGSEEQYF. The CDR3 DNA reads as TGTGCCAGCCAACCCCACGGCGGGGGCTCGGAAGAGCAGTACTTC.

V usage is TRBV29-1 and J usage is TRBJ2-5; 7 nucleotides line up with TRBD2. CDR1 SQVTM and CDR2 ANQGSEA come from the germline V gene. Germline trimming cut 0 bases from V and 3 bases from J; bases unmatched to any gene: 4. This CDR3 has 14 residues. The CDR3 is CSVEDPGTKETQYF. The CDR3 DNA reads TGCAGCGTTGAAGATCCCGGGACTAAAGAGACCCAGTACTTC.

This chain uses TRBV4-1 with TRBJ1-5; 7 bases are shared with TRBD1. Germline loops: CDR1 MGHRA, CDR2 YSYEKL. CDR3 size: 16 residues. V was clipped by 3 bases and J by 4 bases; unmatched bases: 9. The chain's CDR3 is CASSQGTGQLNQPQHF. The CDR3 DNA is TGCGCCAGCAGCCAGGGGACGGGACAGCTTAATCAGCCCCAGCATTTT.

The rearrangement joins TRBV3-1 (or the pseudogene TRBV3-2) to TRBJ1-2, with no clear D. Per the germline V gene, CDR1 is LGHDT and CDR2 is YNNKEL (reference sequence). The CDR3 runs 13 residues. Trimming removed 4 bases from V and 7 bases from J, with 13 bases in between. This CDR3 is CASSPQAGSGYTF. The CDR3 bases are TGTGCCAGCAGCCCCCAGGCCGGATCTGGCTACACCTTC.

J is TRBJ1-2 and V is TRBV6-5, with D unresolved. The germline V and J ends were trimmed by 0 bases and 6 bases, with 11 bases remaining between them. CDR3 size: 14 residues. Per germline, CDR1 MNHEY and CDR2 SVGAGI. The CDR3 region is CASSYSGGNDGYTF. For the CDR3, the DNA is TGTGCCAGCAGTTACTCAGGAGGGAACGATGGCTACACCTTC.

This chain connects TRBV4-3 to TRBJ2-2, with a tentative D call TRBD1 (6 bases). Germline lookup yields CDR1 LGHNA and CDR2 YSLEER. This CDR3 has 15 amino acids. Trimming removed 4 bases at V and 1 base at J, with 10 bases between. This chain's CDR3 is CASSPSQGNTGELFF. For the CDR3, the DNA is TGCGCCAGCAGCCCCTCACAGGGGAACACCGGGGAGCTGTTTTTT.

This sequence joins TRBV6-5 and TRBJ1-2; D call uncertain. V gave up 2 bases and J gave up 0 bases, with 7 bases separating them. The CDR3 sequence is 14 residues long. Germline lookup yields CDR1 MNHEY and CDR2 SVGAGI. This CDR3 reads CASSYGLANYGYTF. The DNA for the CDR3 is TGTGCCAGCAGTTACGGTTTAGCTAACTATGGCTACACCTTC.

This CDR3 reads CASSRGMEYEQYF. CDR3 in DNA: TGTGCCAGCAGCCGAGGGATGGAGTACGAGCAGTACTTC. V usage is TRBV6-5 and J usage is TRBJ2-7, with D tentatively TRBD2 (5 bases). V gave up 6 bases and J gave up 4 bases, with 13 bases separating them. Germline V CDR1 and CDR2: MNHEY, SVGAGI. This CDR3 spans 13 amino acids.

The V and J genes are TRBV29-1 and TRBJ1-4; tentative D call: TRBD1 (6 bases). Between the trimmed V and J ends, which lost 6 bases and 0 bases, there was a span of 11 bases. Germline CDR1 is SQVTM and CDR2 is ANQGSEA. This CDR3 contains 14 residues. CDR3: CSVTGQTTNEKLFF. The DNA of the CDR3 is TGCAGCGTGACCGGACAGACAACTAATGAAAAACTGTTTTTT. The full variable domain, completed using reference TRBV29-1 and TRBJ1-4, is SAVISQKPSRDICQRGTSLTIQCQVDSQVTMMFWYRQQPGQSLTLIATANQGSEATYESGFVIDKFPISRPNLTFSTLTVSNMSPEDSSIYLCSVTGQTTNEKLFFGSGTQLSVL.

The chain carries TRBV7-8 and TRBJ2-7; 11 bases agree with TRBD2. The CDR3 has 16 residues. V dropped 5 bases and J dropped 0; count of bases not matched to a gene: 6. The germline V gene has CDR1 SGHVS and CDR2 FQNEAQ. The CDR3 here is CASSIGLAGPSYEQYF. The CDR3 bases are TGTGCCAGCAGCATTGGACTAGCGGGCCCCTCCTACGAGCAGTACTTC.

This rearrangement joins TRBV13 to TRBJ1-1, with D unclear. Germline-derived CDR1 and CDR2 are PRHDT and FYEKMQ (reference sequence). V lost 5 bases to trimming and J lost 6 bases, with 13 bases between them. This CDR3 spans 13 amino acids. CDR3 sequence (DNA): TGTGCCAGCAGCAAAAGAAATTGGCCTGAAGCTTTCTTT. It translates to CASSKRNWPEAFF.

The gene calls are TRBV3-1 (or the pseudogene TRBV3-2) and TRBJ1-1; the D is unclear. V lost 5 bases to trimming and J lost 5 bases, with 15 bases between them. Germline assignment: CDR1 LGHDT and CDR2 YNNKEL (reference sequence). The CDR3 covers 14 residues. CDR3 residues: CASSSLGAKTEAFF. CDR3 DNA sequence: TGTGCCAGCAGCTCCCTGGGCGCTAAAACTGAAGCTTTCTTT.

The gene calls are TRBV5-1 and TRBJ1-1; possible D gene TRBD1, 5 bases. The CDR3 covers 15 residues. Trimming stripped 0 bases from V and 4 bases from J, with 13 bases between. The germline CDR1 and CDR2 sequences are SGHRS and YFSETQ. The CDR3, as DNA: TGCGCCAGCAGCTTGGACCCCGGGACTCTCACTGAAGCTTTCTTT. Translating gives CASSLDPGTLTEAFF.

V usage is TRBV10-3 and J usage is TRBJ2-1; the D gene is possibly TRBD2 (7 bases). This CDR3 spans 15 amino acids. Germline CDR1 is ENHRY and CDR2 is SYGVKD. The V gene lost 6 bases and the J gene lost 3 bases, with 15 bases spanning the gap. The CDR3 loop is CAIRSTGGNYNEQFF. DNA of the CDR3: TGTGCCATCAGGTCTACGGGGGGCAACTACAATGAGCAGTTCTTC.